The source of this T cell receptor beta chain is a study of blood T cells in healthy people across ages. The V gene end was trimmed by 6 bases and the J gene end by 2 bases; junction bases not matched to a gene: 8. CDR1 and CDR2 from the germline V gene are PRHDT and FYEKMQ (reference sequence). This CDR3 region has 16 residues. A second PCR, run for about 7 to 11 cycles, used a sample-barcoded 5' primer plus a J-beta primer mix. TCRdb fed the 5' RACE reads into MiXCR, producing one record per CDR3 protein. The sample holds about 1,600,000 distinct CDR3 sequences, around 39% seen once. This clonotype was observed a few times.

V usage is TRBV13 and J usage is TRBJ2-7; 12 bases line up with TRBD2. The specimen sequenced was blood. The clonotype originates from a woman between 18 and 30 years old in good health. CDR3 bases: TGTGCCAGCAGTCCCCCCAGGACTAGCGGGGCCTACGAGCAGTACTTC. It translates to CASSPPRTSGAYEQYF.